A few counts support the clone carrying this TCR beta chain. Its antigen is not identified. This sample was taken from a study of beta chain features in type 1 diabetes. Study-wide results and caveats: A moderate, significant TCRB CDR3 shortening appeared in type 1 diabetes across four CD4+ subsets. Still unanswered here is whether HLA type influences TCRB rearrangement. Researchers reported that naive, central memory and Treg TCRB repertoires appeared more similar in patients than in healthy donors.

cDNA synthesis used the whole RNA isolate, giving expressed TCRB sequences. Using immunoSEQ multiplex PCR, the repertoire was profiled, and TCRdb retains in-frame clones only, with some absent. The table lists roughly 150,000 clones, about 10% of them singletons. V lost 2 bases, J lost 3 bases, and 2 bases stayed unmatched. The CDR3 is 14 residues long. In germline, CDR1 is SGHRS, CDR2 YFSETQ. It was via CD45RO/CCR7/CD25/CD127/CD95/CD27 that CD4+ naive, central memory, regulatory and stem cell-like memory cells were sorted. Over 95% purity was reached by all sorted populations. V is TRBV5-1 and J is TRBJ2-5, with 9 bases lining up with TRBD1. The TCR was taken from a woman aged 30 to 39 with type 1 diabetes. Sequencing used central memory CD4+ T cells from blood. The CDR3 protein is CASSFRTGEETQYF. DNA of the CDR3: TGCGCCAGCAGCTTCCGGACAGGGGAAGAGACCCAGTACTTC.